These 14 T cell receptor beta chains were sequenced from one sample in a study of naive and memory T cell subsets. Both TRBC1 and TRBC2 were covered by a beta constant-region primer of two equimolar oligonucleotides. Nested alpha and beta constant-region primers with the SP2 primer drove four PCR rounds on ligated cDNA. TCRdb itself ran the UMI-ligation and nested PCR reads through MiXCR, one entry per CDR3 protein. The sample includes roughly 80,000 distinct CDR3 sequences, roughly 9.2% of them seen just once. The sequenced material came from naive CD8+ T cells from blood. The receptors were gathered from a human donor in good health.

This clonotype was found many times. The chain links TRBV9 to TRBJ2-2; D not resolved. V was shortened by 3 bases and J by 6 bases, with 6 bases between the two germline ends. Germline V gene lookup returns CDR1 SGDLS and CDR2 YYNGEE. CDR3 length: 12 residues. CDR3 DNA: TGTGCCAGCAGCGGGATTCCCGGGGAGCTGTTTTTT. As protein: CASSGIPGELFF.

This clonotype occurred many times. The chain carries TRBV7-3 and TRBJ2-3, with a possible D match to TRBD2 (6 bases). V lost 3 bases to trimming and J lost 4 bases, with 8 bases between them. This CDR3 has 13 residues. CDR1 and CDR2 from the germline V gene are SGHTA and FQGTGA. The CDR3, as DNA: TGTGCCAGCAGCTTCGGGGGAGCAGATACGCAGTATTTT. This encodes CASSFGGADTQYF.

The CDR3 DNA follows: TGTGCCAGCAGTTTTACGGGGACCGGGGAGCTGTTTTTT. This gives the protein CASSFTGTGELFF. V is TRBV28 and J is TRBJ2-2, with a tentative D call TRBD2 (5 bases). The CDR3 runs to 13 residues. Germline V CDR1 and CDR2: MDHEN, SYDVKM. Trimming took off 3 bases at V and 5 bases at J, with 7 bases between the two ends.

The CDR3 sequence: CSVSQGFVYGYTF. CDR3 DNA sequence: TGCAGCGTTTCACAGGGGTTCGTCTATGGCTACACCTTC. The chain combines TRBV29-1 with TRBJ1-2, with TRBD1 matching 7 bases. The CDR3 spans 13 residues. Per germline, CDR1 SQVTM and CDR2 ANQGSEA. V shed 5 bases and J 4 bases; nucleotides not matched to a gene: 7.

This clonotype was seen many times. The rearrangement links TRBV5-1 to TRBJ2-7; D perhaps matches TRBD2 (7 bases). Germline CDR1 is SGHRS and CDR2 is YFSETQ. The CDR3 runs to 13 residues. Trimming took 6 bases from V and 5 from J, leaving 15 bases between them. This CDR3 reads CASKGGGLDEQYF. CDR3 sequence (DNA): TGCGCCAGCAAGGGGGGAGGGCTCGACGAGCAGTACTTC. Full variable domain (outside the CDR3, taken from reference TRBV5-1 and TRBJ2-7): KAGVTQTPRYLIKTRGQQVTLSCSPISGHRSVSWYQQTPGQGLQFLFEYFSETQRNKGNFPGRFSGRQFSNSRSEMNVSTLELGDSALYLCASKGGGLDEQYFGPGTRLTVT.

The CDR3 loop reads CASSLLWFATQYF. The CDR3 DNA sequence: TGTGCCAGCAGTTTACTCTGGTTCGCGACCCAGTACTTC. This chain joins TRBV28 and TRBJ2-5; D is uncertain. CDR3 length equals 13 residues. V was shortened by 2 bases and J by 7 bases, with 11 bases between the two germline ends. Germline V CDR1 and CDR2: MDHEN, SYDVKM. Drawing the rest from reference TRBV28 and TRBJ2-5, the complete variable domain is DVKVTQSSRYLVKRTGEKVFLECVQDMDHENMFWYRQDPGLGLRLIYFSYDVKMKEKGDIPEGYSVSREKKERFSLILESASTNQTSMYLCASSLLWFATQYFGPGTRLLVL.

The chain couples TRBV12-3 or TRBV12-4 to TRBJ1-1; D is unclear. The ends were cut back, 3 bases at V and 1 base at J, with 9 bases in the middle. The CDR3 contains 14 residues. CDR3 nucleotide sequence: TGTGCCAGCAGTTTGCGTACCTGGAACACTGAAGCTTTCTTT. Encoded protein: CASSLRTWNTEAFF.

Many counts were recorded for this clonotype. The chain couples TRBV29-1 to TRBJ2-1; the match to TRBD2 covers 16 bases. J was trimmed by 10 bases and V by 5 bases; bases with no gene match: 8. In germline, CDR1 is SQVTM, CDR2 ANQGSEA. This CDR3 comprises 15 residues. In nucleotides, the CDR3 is TGCAGCGTTCCGGGACTAGCGGGAGGGCCTTGGGAGCAGTTCTTC. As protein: CSVPGLAGGPWEQFF.

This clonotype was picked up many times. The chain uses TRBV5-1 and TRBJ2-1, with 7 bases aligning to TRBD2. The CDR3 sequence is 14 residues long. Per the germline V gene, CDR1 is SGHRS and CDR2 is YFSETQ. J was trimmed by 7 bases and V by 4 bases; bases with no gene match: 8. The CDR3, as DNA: TGCGCCAGCAGCCCGGGTCTGGGGGGGAATGAGCAGTTCTTC. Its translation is CASSPGLGGNEQFF.

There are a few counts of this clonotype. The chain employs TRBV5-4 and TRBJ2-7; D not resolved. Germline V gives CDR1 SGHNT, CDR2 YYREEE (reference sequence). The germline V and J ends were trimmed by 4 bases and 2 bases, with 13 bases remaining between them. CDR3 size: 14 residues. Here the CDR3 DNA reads TGTGCCAGCAGCCCCTCCGGGTCCACCTACGAGCAGTACTTC. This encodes CASSPSGSTYEQYF.

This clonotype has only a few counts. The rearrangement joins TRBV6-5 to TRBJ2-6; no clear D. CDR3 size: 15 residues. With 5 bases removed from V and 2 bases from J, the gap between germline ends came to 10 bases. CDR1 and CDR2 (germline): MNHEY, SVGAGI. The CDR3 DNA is TGTGCCAGCAGTCCGACAACAGCTGGGGCCAACGTCCTGACTTTC. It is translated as CASSPTTAGANVLTF.

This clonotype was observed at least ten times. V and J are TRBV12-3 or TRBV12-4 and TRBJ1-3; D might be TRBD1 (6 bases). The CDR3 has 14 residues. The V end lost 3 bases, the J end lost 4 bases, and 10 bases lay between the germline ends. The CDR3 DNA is TGTGCCAGCAGTTTGAACAGGGTCGGAAACACCATATATTTT. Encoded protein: CASSLNRVGNTIYF.

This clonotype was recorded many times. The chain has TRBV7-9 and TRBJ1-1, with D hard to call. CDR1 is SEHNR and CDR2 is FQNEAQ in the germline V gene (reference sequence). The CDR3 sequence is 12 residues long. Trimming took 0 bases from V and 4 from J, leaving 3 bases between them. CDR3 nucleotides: TGTGCCAGCAGCTTAGCGAGCACTGAAGCTTTCTTT. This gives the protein CASSLASTEAFF.

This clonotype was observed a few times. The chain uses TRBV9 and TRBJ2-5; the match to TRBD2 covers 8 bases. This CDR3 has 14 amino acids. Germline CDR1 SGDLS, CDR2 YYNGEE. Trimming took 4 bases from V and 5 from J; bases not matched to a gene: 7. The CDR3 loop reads CASSPSGSGETQYF. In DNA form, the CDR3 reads TGTGCCAGCAGCCCCAGCGGGAGTGGGGAGACCCAGTACTTC.